One and the same sample provided the 20 T cell receptor beta chains below, sequenced in a study of shared clonotypes between healthy human individuals. Method: immunoSEQ multiplex PCR; TCRdb's copy keeps in-frame clones and lacks some. The profile shows some 2.3 million clones, over 90% of them singletons. Specimen: naive CD4+ T cells from PBMCs. Documented subset: CD45RA+ positively selected. These receptors came from a man aged 18 to 30 in good health. Some clones in this sample may be carry-over from other donors' samples.

The chain links TRBV18 to TRBJ2-1; maybe TRBD2 (6 bases). V was pared by 0 bases and J by 10 bases, with 7 bases between. This CDR3 comprises 12 residues. CDR1 and CDR2 (germline): KGHSH, LQKENI. The CDR3 sequence: CASSPPTSEQFF. Written as DNA, the CDR3 is TGTGCCAGCTCACCACCCACTAGCGAGCAGTTCTTC.

This clone was observed a handful of times. V and J are TRBV19 and TRBJ1-5; a weak D match, TRBD1 (5 bases). From germline, CDR1 is LNHDA and CDR2 SQIVND (reference sequence). Trimming took off 5 bases at V and 2 bases at J, with 7 bases between the two ends. This CDR3 has 13 residues. The CDR3 bases are TGTGCCAGTAGTGAGGGACGCAATCAGCCCCAGCATTTT. Translated, it gives CASSEGRNQPQHF.

V is TRBV5-1 and J is TRBJ2-5; 7 positions agree with TRBD1. The germline gives CDR1 SGHRS, CDR2 YFSETQ. Trimming removed 0 bases from V and 5 bases from J; junction bases left unmatched: 4. CDR3 length equals 14 residues. CDR3 coding DNA: TGCGCCAGCAGCTTGGTAGGGACAGACGAGACCCAGTACTTC. Protein: CASSLVGTDETQYF.

This clone has a handful of counts. The chain couples TRBV7-8 to TRBJ2-1; maybe TRBD2 (5 bases). From germline, CDR1 is SGHVS and CDR2 FQNEAQ. The CDR3 is made up of 15 amino acids. V lost 0 bases and J lost 0, with 6 bases in between. In DNA form, the CDR3 reads TGTGCCAGCAGCTTAGCGGGAGTCTCCTACAATGAGCAGTTCTTC. As protein: CASSLAGVSYNEQFF.

V and J are TRBV11-2 and TRBJ1-4; D is undetermined. V dropped 3 bases and J dropped 8 bases, with 19 bases sitting between them. The CDR3 is 16 residues long. The germline CDR1 and CDR2 sequences are SGHAT and FQNNGV. The CDR3 DNA reads as TGTGCCAGCAGCTTCCCGTTCGTGGGTATAGGCGAAAAACTGTTTTTT. Protein product: CASSFPFVGIGEKLFF.

This chain connects TRBV5-1 to TRBJ2-5; no reliable D call. CDR1 and CDR2 (germline): SGHRS, YFSETQ. The CDR3 covers 14 residues. The V end was cut by 0 bases, the J end by 7 bases, with 13 bases between. The CDR3 region is CASSLESKLGTQYF. CDR3 nucleotide sequence: TGCGCCAGCAGCTTGGAGTCGAAACTCGGGACCCAGTACTTC. Filled out from reference TRBV5-1 and TRBJ2-5, the complete variable domain reads KAGVTQTPRYLIKTRGQQVTLSCSPISGHRSVSWYQQTPGQGLQFLFEYFSETQRNKGNFPGRFSGRQFSNSRSEMNVSTLELGDSALYLCASSLESKLGTQYFGPGTRLLVL.

This chain links TRBV4-1 with TRBJ1-5; tentatively, D is TRBD1 (5 bases). Per germline, CDR1 MGHRA and CDR2 YSYEKL. V gave up 2 bases and J gave up 3 bases, with 20 bases separating them. The CDR3 extends over 18 amino acids. CDR3 in DNA: TGCGCCAGCAGCCAACCGAGATCGGGGAGGGGATACAATCAGCCCCAGCATTTT. Protein sequence: CASSQPRSGRGYNQPQHF.

The chain combines TRBV28 with TRBJ2-1; 9 nucleotides align to TRBD1. Germline loops: CDR1 MDHEN, CDR2 SYDVKM. Trimming cost V 5 bases and J 8 bases; bases outside gene matches: 7. The CDR3 totals 14 residues. The chain's CDR3 is CASSGNRGPDEQFF. Here the CDR3 DNA reads TGTGCCAGCAGTGGAAACAGGGGGCCAGATGAGCAGTTCTTC.

The rearrangement joins TRBV11-2 to TRBJ1-1; the D gene is possibly TRBD1 (5 bases). V was clipped by 4 bases and J by 3 bases, with 18 bases between them. This CDR3 has 16 amino acids. CDR1 is SGHAT and CDR2 is FQNNGV in the germline V gene. The CDR3 reads CASSSTVGPTDTEAFF. The CDR3 DNA reads as TGTGCCAGCAGCTCAACGGTGGGCCCGACAGACACTGAAGCTTTCTTT.

The chain carries TRBV6-1 and TRBJ2-2; D gene ambiguous. The germline gives CDR1 MNHNS, CDR2 SASEGT. CDR3 length: 14 residues. Trimming shortened V by 7 bases and J by 3 bases, and 12 bases separated the two germline ends. The DNA of the CDR3 is TGTGCCAGCATGGGTCAGTTATACACCGGGGAGCTGTTTTTT. It yields the protein CASMGQLYTGELFF.

The V and J genes are TRBV6-1 and TRBJ2-3; a weak D match, TRBD2 (6 bases). V gave up 4 bases and J gave up 6 bases, with 20 bases separating them. The CDR3 length is 16 residues. Germline CDR1 reads MNHNS; CDR2 reads SASEGT. The DNA of the CDR3 is TGTGCCAGCAGTGGGGGGTGGAGGGGCATTTCTGATACGCAGTATTTT. It specifies CASSGGWRGISDTQYF.

This rearrangement joins TRBV28 to TRBJ2-7, with a possible D match to TRBD1 (5 bases). The CDR3 is 14 residues long. Germline values: CDR1 MDHEN, CDR2 SYDVKM. V was trimmed by 7 bases and J by 7 bases, leaving 20 bases between them. CDR3: CASKGDRPSREQYF. The CDR3 DNA reads as TGTGCCAGCAAAGGCGACAGACCGTCTCGGGAGCAGTACTTC.

This chain uses TRBV11-2 with TRBJ2-7, with D perhaps TRBD2 (7 bases). This CDR3 is 17 amino acids long. Per the germline V gene, CDR1 is SGHAT and CDR2 is FQNNGV. The ends were cut back, 5 bases at V and 0 bases at J, with 20 bases in the middle. The CDR3 spells CASSPRGGAVSSYEQYF. CDR3 bases: TGTGCCAGCAGCCCTCGAGGGGGGGCGGTAAGCTCCTACGAGCAGTACTTC.

The genes are TRBV7-2 and TRBJ2-7; D might be TRBD1 or TRBD2, each matching 6 bases. Between the trimmed V and J ends, which lost 3 bases and 6 bases, there was a span of 15 bases. The CDR3 is 14 residues long. Per the germline V gene, CDR1 is SGHTA and CDR2 is FQGNSA. The CDR3 here is CASSFLARGIEQYF. The CDR3 nucleotides are TGTGCCAGCAGCTTCCTAGCGAGGGGGATCGAGCAGTACTTC.

The chain couples TRBV7-3 to TRBJ1-1; D not certain. Germline CDR1 SGHTA, CDR2 FQGTGA. Trimming took off 3 bases at V and 5 bases at J, with 10 bases between the two ends. CDR3 length: 13 amino acids. The CDR3: CASSLWITTEAFF. As DNA, the CDR3 is TGTGCCAGCAGCTTGTGGATTACAACTGAAGCTTTCTTT.

CDR3 amino acids: CASSSVSYNEQFF. In nucleotides, the CDR3 is TGTGCCAGCTCATCAGTATCCTACAATGAGCAGTTCTTC. The chain carries TRBV18 and TRBJ2-1; D is unresolved. The ends were cut back, 5 bases at V and 1 base at J, with 6 bases in the middle. The V gene's germline CDR1 is KGHSH and CDR2 LQKENI. The length of the CDR3 is 13 residues.

This sequence joins TRBV9 and TRBJ1-2, with TRBD1 matching 10 bases. CDR1 is SGDLS, CDR2 YYNGEE, per germline. CDR3 length equals 16 residues. The V gene end was trimmed by 3 bases and the J gene end by 4 bases; junction bases not matched to a gene: 9. As DNA, the CDR3 is TGTGCCAGCAGCGCGCGGGACAGGGGCGAGATCTATGGCTACACCTTC. This codes for CASSARDRGEIYGYTF.

The chain links TRBV2 to TRBJ2-2; D possibly uses TRBD1 or TRBD2 (7 bases each). CDR1 is SNHLY, CDR2 FYNNEI, per germline. The CDR3 is 14 residues long. The V end was cut by 8 bases, the J end by 1 base, with 11 bases between. CDR3 residues: CASGRDRNTGELFF. The CDR3 region has the DNA TGTGCCAGCGGGAGGGACAGGAACACCGGGGAGCTGTTTTTT.

The genes are TRBV2 and TRBJ2-7; 10 nucleotides agree with TRBD2. The germline V gene has CDR1 SNHLY and CDR2 FYNNEI. The CDR3 covers 15 residues. V gave up 5 bases and J gave up 3 bases; unmatched junction bases: 7. CDR3 in DNA: TGTGCCAGCAGTAAGACTAGCGGGTCCATCTACGAGCAGTACTTC. Translating gives CASSKTSGSIYEQYF.

The V gene is TRBV4-1, the J gene TRBJ1-2; possible D gene TRBD1, 6 bases. Germline V gene lookup returns CDR1 MGHRA and CDR2 YSYEKL. The CDR3 is 14 amino acids. Between the trimmed V and J ends, which lost 0 bases and 12 bases, there was a span of 17 bases. The CDR3 is CASSQDPERQEDTF. The CDR3 DNA is TGCGCCAGCAGCCAAGATCCTGAGCGACAGGAGGACACCTTC.